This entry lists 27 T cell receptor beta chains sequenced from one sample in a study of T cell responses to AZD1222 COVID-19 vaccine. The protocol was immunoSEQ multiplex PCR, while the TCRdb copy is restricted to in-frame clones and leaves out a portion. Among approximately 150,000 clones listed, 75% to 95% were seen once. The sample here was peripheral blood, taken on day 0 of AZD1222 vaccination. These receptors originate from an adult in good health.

For the CDR3, the DNA is TGTGCCAGCAGTTACATCTACGAACATACGCAGTATTTT. Its translation is CASSYIYEHTQYF. The genes are TRBV6-2 or TRBV6-3 and TRBJ2-3; no definite D call. Germline CDR1 MNHEY, CDR2 SVGEGT. CDR3 length: 13 residues. Trimming took 2 bases from V and 7 from J, leaving 10 bases between them.

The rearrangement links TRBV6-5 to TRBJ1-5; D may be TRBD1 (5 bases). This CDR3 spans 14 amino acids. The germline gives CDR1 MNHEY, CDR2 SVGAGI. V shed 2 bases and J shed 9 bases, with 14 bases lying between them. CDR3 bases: TGTGCCAGCAGTTACGACGGGGCCGGACGGCCCCAGCATTTT. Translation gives CASSYDGAGRPQHF.

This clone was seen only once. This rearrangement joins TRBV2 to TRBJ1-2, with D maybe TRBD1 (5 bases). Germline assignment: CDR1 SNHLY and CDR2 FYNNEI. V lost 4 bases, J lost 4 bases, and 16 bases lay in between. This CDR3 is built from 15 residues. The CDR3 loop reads CASSVSGGSSYGYTF. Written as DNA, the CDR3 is TGTGCCAGCAGTGTTTCCGGGGGTTCGAGCTATGGCTACACCTTC.

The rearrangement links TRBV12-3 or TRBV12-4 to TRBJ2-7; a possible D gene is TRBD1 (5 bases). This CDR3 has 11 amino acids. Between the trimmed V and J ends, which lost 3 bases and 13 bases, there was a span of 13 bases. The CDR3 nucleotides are TGTGCCAGCAGTTTTGGGGCCATTATCTACTTC. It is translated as CASSFGAIIYF.

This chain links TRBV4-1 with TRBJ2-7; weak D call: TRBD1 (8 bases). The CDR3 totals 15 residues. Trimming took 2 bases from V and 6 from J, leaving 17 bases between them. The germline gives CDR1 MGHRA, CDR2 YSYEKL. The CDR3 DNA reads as TGCGCCAGCAGCCAAAGCGGGACAGGAGAACTCGAGCAGTACTTC. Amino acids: CASSQSGTGELEQYF.

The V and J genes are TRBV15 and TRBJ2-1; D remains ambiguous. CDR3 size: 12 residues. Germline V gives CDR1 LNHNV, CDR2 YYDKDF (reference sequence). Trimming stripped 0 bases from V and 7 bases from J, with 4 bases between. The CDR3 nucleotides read TGTGCCACCAGCAGAGATCGGAATGAGCAGTTCTTC. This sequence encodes CATSRDRNEQFF.

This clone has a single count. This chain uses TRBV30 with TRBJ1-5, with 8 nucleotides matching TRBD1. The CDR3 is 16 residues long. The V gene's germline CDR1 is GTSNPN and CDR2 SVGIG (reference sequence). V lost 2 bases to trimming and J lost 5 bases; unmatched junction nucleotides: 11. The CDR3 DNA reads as TGTGCCTGGAGTTCCGGGACAGGCTTTGAGCATCAGCCCCAGCATTTT. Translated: CAWSSGTGFEHQPQHF. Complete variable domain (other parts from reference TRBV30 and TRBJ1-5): SQTIHQWPATLVQPVGSPLSLECTVEGTSNPNLYWYRQAAGRGLQLLFYSVGIGQISSEVPQNLSASRPQDRQFILSSKKLLLSDSGFYLCAWSSGTGFEHQPQHFGDGTRLSIL.

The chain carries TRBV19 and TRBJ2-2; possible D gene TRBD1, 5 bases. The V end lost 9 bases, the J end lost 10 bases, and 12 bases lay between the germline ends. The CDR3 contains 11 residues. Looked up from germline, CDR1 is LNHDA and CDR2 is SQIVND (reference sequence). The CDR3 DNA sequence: TGTGCCAGCGCCTCCAGGGTGGAGCTGTTTTTT. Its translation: CASASRVELFF.

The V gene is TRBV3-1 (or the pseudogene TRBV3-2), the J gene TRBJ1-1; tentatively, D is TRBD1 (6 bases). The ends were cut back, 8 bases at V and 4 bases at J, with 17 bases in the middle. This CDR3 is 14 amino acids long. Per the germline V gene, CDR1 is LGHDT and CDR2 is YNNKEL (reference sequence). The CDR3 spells CASSTKGGGTEAFF. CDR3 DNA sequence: TGTGCCAGCTCCACCAAGGGGGGGGGCACTGAAGCTTTCTTT.

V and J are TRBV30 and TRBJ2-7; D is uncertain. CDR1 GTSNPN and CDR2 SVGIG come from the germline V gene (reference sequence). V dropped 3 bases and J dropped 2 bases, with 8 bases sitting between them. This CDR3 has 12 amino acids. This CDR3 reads CAWRVGTYEQYF. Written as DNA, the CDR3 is TGTGCCTGGAGGGTGGGAACCTACGAGCAGTACTTC.

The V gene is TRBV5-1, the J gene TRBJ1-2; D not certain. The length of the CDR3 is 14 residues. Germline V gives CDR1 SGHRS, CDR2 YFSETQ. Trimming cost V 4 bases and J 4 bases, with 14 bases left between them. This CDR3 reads CASSTGVRGYGYTF. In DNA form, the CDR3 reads TGCGCCAGCAGCACCGGGGTACGGGGCTATGGCTACACCTTC.

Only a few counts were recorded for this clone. CDR3 coding DNA: TGTGCCAGCAGTTCGAGGGTGGCTGGGGCCAACGTCCTGACTTTC. Translating it yields CASSSRVAGANVLTF. The chain is built from TRBV27 and TRBJ2-6; D may be TRBD2 (5 bases). Germline V gene data show CDR1 as MNHEY and CDR2 as SMNVEV (reference sequence). This CDR3 has 15 amino acids. Trimming removed 4 bases from V and 2 bases from J, with 9 bases in between.

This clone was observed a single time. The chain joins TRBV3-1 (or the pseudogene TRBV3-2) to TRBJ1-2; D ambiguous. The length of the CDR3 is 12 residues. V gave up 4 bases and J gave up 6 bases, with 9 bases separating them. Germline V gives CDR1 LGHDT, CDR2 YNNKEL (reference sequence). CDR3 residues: CASSRRTDGYTF. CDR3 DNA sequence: TGTGCCAGCAGCCGTCGGACGGATGGCTACACCTTC.

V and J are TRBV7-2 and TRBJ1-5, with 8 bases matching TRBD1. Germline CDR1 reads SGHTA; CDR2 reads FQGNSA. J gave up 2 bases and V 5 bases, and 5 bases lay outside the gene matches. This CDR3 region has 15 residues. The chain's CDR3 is CASSGQGKGNQPQHF. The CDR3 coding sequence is TGTGCCAGCAGCGGACAGGGTAAAGGCAATCAGCCCCAGCATTTT. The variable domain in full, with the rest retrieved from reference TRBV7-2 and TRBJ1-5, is GAGVSQSPSNKVTEKGKDVELRCDPISGHTALYWYRQSLGQGLEFLIYFQGNSAPDKSGLPSDRFSAERTGGSVSTLTIQRTQQEDSAVYLCASSGQGKGNQPQHFGDGTRLSIL.

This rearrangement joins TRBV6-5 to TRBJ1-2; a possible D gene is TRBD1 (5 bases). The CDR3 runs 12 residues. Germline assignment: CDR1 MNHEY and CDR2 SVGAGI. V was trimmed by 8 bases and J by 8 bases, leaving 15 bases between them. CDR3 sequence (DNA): TGTGCCAGCCGAAGGGGTTTGGAGGGCTACACCTTC. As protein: CASRRGLEGYTF.

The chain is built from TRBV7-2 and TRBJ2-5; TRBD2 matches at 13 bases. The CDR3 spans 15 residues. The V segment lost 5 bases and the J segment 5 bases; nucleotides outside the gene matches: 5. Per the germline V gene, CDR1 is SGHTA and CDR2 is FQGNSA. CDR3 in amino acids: CASSRTSGGGETQYF. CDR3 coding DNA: TGTGCCAGCAGCCGGACTAGCGGGGGCGGGGAGACCCAGTACTTC.

As DNA, the CDR3 is TGCAGTGCTAGTGGAACGGGGACCTCTGGGGCCAACGTCCTGACTTTC. Translating it yields CSASGTGTSGANVLTF. V gene TRBV20-1 combines with J gene TRBJ2-6; perhaps D is TRBD1 or TRBD2 (5 bases each). The germline gives CDR1 DFQATT, CDR2 SNEGSKA (reference sequence). Trimming removed 3 bases from V and 0 bases from J, with 12 bases in between. This CDR3 has 16 amino acids.

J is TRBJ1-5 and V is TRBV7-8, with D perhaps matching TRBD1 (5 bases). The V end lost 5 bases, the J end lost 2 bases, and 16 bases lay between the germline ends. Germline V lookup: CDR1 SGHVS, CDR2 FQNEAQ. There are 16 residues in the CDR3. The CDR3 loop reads CASSISPGGGNQPQHF. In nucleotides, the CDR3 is TGTGCCAGCAGCATAAGCCCGGGGGGGGGCAATCAGCCCCAGCATTTT.

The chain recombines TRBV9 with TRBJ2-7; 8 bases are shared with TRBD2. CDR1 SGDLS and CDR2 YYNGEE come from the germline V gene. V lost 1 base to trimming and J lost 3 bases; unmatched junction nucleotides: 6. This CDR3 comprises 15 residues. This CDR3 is CASSVTSAGGYEQYF. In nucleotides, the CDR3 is TGTGCCAGCAGCGTAACCTCGGCGGGGGGCTACGAGCAGTACTTC.

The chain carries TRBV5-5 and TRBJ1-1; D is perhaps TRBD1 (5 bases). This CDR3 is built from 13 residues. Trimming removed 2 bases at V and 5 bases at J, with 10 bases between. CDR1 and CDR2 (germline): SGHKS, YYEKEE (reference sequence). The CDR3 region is CASSFTGRTEAFF. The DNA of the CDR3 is TGTGCCAGCAGCTTTACGGGGCGGACTGAAGCTTTCTTT.

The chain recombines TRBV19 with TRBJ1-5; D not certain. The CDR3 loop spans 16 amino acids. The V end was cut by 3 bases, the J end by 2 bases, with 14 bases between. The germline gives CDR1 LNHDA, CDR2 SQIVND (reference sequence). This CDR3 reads CASSMRLSGGNQPQHF. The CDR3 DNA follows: TGTGCCAGTAGTATGAGGCTGTCCGGGGGCAATCAGCCCCAGCATTTT.

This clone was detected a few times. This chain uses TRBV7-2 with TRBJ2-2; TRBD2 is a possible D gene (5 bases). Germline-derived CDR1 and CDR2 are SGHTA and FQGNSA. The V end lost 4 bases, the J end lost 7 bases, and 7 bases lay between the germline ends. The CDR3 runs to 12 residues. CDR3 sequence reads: CASSSRDGELFF. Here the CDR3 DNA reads TGTGCCAGCAGCTCCCGGGACGGGGAGCTGTTTTTT. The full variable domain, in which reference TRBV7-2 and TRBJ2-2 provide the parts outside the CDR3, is GAGVSQSPSNKVTEKGKDVELRCDPISGHTALYWYRQSLGQGLEFLIYFQGNSAPDKSGLPSDRFSAERTGGSVSTLTIQRTQQEDSAVYLCASSSRDGELFFGEGSRLTVL.

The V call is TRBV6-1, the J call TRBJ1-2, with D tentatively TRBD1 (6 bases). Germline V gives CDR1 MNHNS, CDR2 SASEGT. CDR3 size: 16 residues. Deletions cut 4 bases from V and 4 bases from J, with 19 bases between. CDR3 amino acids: CASSGVGGGKGYGYTF. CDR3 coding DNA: TGTGCCAGCAGTGGGGTAGGGGGGGGAAAAGGCTATGGCTACACCTTC.

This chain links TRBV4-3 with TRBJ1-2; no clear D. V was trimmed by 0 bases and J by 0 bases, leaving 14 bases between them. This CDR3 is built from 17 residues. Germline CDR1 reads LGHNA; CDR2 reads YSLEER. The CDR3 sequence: CASSQDGSRIANYGYTF. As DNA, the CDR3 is TGCGCCAGCAGCCAAGATGGGAGCCGTATAGCTAACTATGGCTACACCTTC.

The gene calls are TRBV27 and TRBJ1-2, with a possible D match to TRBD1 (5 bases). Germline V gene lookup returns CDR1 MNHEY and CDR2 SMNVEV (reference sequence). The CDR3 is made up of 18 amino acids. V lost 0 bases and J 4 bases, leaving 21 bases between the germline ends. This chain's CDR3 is CASSLSGGLGRSSYGYTF. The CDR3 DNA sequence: TGTGCCAGCAGTTTATCGGGTGGGTTGGGGCGAAGCTCCTATGGCTACACCTTC.

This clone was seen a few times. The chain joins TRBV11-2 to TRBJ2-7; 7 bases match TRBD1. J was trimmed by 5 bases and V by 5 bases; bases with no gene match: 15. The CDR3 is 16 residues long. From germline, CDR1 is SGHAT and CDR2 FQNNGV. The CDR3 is CASSPSRGNLPHEQYF. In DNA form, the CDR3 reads TGTGCCAGCAGCCCCTCCAGGGGGAACCTCCCCCACGAGCAGTACTTC.

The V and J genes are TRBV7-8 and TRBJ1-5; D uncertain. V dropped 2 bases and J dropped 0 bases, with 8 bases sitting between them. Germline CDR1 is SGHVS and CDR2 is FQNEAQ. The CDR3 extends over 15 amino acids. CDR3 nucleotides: TGTGCCAGCAGCTTAATAGGGAGTAGCAATCAGCCCCAGCATTTT. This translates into CASSLIGSSNQPQHF. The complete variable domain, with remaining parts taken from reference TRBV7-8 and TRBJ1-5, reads GAGVSQSPRYKVAKRGQDVALRCDPISGHVSLFWYQQALGQGPEFLTYFQNEAQLDKSGLPSDRFFAERPEGSVSTLKIQRTQQEDSAVYLCASSLIGSSNQPQHFGDGTRLSIL.